This note documents a single TCR beta chain sequence. V was pared by 4 bases and J by 9 bases, with 4 bases of the junction left unmatched. Per the germline V gene, CDR1 is MNHEY and CDR2 is SMNVEV (reference sequence). This CDR3 spans 12 amino acids. The sample belongs to a study of blood T cell repertoires in COVID-19. Produced via immunoSEQ multiplex PCR; TCRdb's table is partial and in-frame only. The sample contains 200,000 to 250,000 clones, approximately 78% of which appear only once. This TCR was recovered from a woman between 65 and 79 years old with COVID-19, enrolled during active disease. The chain uses TRBV27 and TRBJ2-3; 7 positions match TRBD1. Source material: peripheral blood. CDR3 DNA: TGTGCCAGCAGTTCGAACAGGGGAACGCAGTATTTT. Protein product: CASSSNRGTQYF.